The source of this T cell receptor (beta chain) is a study of cytotoxic CD8 clonotypes in ibrutinib-treated CLL. TCRdb's table, derived via immunoSEQ multiplex PCR, lists solely in-frame clones and lacks some. The sample yields under 200,000 clones, under 90% seen once. Of note for this clone: Other DNA sequences of this sample code for an identical CDR3.

As input for TCR beta libraries, approximately 2 micrograms of genomic DNA came from cryopreserved PBMCs. The CDR3 spans 12 residues. Germline values: CDR1 SGHRS, CDR2 YFSETQ. V shed 7 bases and J shed 0 bases, with 5 bases lying between them. The sequencing used PBMCs, collected after 24 months of ibrutinib treatment. The chain carries TRBV5-1 and TRBJ1-3; no clear D gene. This TCR derives from a human donor with chronic lymphocytic leukemia. CDR3 loop: CASSGSGNTIYF. The DNA for the CDR3 is TGCGCCAGCTCGGGCTCTGGAAACACCATATATTTT.